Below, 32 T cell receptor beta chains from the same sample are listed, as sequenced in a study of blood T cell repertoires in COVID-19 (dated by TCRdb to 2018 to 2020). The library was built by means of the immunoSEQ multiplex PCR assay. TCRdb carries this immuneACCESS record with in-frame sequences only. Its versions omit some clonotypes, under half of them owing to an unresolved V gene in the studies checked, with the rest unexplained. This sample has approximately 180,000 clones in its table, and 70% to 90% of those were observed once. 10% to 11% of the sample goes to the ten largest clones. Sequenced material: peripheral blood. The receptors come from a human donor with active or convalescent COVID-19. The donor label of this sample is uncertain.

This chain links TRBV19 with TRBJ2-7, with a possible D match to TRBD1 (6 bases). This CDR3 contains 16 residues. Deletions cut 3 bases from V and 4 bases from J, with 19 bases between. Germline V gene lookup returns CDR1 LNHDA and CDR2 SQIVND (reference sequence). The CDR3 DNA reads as TGTGCCAGTAGTATGGGACATCCTCAGCTCACGTACGAGCAGTACTTC. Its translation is CASSMGHPQLTYEQYF.

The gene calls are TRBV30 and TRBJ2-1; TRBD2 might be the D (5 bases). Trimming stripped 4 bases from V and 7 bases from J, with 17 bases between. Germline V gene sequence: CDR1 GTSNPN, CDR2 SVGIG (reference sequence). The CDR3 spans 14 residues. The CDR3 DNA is TGTGCCTGGATGACCCGGGGAGCCAGGAATGAGCAGTTCTTC. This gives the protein CAWMTRGARNEQFF.

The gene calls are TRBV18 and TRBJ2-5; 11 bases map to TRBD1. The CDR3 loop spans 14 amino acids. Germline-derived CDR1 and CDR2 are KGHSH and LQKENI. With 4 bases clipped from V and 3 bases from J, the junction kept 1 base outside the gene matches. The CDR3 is CASSRDRGEETQYF. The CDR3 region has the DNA TGTGCCAGCTCACGGGACAGGGGGGAAGAGACCCAGTACTTC.

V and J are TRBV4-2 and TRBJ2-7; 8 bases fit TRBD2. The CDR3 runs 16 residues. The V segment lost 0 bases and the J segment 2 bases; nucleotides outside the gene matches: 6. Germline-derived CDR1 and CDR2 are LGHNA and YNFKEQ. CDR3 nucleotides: TGTGCCAGCAGCCAAGATCTCCCGCGGGGGGCCTACGAGCAGTACTTC. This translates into CASSQDLPRGAYEQYF.

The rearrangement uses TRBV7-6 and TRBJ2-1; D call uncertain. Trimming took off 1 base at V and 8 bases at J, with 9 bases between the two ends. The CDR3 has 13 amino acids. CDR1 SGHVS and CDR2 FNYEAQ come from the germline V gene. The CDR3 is CASSLVSQDEQFF. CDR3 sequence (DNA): TGTGCCAGCAGCTTAGTTAGTCAGGATGAGCAGTTCTTC.

The CDR3 coding sequence is TGTGCCAGCAGCTCCCTCCCCGGGACAGGGGGATACGAGCAGTACTTC. This sequence encodes CASSSLPGTGGYEQYF. The genes are TRBV7-9 and TRBJ2-7; TRBD1 agrees at 11 bases. Looked up from germline, CDR1 is SEHNR and CDR2 is FQNEAQ (reference sequence). V lost 4 bases, J lost 4 bases, and 9 bases stayed unmatched. The CDR3 is made up of 16 amino acids.

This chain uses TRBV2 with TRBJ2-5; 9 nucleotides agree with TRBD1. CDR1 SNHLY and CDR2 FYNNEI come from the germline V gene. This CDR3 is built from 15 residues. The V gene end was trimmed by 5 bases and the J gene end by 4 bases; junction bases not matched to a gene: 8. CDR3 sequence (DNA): TGTGCCAGCAGTCCTGGGACAGGGCGAGGAGAGACCCAGTACTTC. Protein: CASSPGTGRGETQYF.

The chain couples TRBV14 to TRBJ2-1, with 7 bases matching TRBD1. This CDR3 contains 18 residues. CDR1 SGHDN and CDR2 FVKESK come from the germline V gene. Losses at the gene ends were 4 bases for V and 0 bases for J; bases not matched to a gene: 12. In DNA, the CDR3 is TGTGCCAGCAGCCGCCGGGACAGCTCCCTGAGCTCCTACAATGAGCAGTTCTTC. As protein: CASSRRDSSLSSYNEQFF. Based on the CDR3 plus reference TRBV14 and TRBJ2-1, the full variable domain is EAGVTQFPSHSVIEKGQTVTLRCDPISGHDNLYWYRRVMGKEIKFLLHFVKESKQDESGMPNNRFLAERTGGTYSTLKVQPAELEDSGVYFCASSRRDSSLSSYNEQFFGPGTRLTVL.

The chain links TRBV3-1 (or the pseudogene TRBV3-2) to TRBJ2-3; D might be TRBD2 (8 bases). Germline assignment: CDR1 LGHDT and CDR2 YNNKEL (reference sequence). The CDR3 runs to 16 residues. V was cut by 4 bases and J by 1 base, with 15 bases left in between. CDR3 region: CASSPYSGTGTDTQYF. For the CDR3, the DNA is TGTGCCAGCAGCCCCTATAGCGGGACAGGCACAGATACGCAGTATTTT.

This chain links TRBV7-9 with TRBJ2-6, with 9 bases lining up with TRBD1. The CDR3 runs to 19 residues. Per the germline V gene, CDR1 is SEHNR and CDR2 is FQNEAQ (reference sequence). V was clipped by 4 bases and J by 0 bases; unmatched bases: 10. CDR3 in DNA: TGTGCCAGCAGCTCTCAACAGGGGGCAATGAGCTCTGGGGCCAACGTCCTGACTTTC. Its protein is CASSSQQGAMSSGANVLTF. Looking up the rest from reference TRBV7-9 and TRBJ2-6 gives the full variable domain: DTGVSQNPRHKITKRGQNVTFRCDPISEHNRLYWYRQTLGQGPEFLTYFQNEAQLEKSRLLSDRFSAERPKGSFSTLEIQRTEQGDSAMYLCASSSQQGAMSSGANVLTFGAGSRLTVL.

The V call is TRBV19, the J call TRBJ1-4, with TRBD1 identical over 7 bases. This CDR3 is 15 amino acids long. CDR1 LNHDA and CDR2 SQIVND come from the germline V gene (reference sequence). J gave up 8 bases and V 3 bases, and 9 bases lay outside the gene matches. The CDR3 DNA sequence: TGTGCCAGTAGTATCGTCGGCAGGGGGGAGGAAAAACTGTTTTTT. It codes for CASSIVGRGEEKLFF.

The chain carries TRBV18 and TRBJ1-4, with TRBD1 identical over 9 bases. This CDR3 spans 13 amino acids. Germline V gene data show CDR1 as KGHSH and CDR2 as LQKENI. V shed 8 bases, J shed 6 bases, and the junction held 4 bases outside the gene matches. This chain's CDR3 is CASQQGADEKLFF. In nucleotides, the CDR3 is TGTGCCAGCCAACAGGGGGCTGATGAAAAACTGTTTTTT.

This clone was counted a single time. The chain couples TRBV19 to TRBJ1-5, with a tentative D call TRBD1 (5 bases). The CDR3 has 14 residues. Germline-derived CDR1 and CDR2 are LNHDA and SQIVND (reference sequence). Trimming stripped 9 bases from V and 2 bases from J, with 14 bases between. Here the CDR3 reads CASSRGYGNQPQHF. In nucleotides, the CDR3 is TGTGCCAGCTCAAGGGGCTATGGCAATCAGCCCCAGCATTTT. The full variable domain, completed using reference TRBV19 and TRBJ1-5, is DGGITQSPKYLFRKEGQNVTLSCEQNLNHDAMYWYRQDPGQGLRLIYYSQIVNDFQKGDIAEGYSVSREKKESFPLTVTSAQKNPTAFYLCASSRGYGNQPQHFGDGTRLSIL.

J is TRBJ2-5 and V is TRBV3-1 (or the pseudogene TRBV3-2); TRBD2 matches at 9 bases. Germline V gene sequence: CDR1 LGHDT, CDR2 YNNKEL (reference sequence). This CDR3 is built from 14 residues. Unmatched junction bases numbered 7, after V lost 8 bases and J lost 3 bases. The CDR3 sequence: CASVLASGEETQYF. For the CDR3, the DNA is TGTGCCAGCGTATTGGCTAGCGGGGAAGAGACCCAGTACTTC.

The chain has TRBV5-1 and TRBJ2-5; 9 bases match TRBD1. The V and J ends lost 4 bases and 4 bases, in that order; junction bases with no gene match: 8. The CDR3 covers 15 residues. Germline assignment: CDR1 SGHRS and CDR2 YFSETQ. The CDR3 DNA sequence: TGCGCCAGCAGCGGGGGGACAGGGTTTATAGAGACCCAGTACTTC. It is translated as CASSGGTGFIETQYF.

CDR3 in DNA: TGTGCCAGCCACCCGAGAGTTGAGAACACTGAAGCTTTCTTT. This gives the protein CASHPRVENTEAFF. V gene TRBV27 combines with J gene TRBJ1-1; D remains unclear. The CDR3 extends over 14 amino acids. Germline values: CDR1 MNHEY, CDR2 SMNVEV (reference sequence). The V end was cut by 8 bases, the J end by 1 base, with 14 bases between.

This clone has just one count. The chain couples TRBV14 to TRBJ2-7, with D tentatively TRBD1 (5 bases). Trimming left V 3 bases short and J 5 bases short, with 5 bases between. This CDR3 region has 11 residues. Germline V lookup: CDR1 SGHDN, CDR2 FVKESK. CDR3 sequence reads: CASSQGHEQYF. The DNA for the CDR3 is TGTGCCAGCAGCCAGGGGCACGAGCAGTACTTC.

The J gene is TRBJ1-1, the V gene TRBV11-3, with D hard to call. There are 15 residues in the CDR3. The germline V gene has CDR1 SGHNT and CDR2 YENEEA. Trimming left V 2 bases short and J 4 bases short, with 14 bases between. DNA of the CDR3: TGTGCCAGCAGCTTAAACGAGGGCCGGGTCACTGAAGCTTTCTTT. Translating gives CASSLNEGRVTEAFF.

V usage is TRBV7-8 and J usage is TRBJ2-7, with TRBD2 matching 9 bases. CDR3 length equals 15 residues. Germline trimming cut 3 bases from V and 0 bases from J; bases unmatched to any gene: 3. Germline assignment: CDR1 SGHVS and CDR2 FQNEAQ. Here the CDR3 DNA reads TGTGCCAGCAGCTTTCTAGCGGGGAGCTCCTACGAGCAGTACTTC. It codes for CASSFLAGSSYEQYF.

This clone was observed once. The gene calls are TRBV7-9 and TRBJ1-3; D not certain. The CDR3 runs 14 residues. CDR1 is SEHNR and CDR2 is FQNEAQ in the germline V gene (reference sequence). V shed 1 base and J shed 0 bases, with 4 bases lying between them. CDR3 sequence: CASSLGDSGNTIYF. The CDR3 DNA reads TGTGCCAGCAGCTTAGGAGACTCTGGAAACACCATATATTTT.

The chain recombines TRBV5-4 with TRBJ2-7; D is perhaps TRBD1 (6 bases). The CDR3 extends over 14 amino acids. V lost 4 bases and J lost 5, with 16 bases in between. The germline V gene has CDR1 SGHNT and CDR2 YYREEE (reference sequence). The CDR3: CASSRGGPGDEQYF. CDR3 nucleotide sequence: TGTGCCAGCAGCCGGGGTGGGCCAGGGGACGAGCAGTACTTC.

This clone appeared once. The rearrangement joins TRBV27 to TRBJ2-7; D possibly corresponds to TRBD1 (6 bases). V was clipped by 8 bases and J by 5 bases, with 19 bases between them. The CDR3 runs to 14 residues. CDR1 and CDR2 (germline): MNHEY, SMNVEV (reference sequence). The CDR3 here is CASDPGWGRNEQYF. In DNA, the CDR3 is TGTGCCAGCGATCCAGGGTGGGGGCGGAACGAGCAGTACTTC.

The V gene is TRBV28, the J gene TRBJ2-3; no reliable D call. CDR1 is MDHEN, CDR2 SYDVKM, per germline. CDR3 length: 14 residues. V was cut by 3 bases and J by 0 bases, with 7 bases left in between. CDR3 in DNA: TGTGCCAGCAGTTTGTCAGGAAGCACAGATACGCAGTATTTT. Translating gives CASSLSGSTDTQYF.

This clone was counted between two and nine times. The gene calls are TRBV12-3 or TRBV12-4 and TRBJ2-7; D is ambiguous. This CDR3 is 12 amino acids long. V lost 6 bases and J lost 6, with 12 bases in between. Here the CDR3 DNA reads TGTGCCAGCAGGGCCTTTGGCTCCGAGCAGTACTTC. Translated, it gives CASRAFGSEQYF.

The DNA for the CDR3 is TGTGCCAGCAGTTCTAGCGGGAGGGCCCCAGAGACCCAGTACTTC. Its translation is CASSSSGRAPETQYF. The chain carries TRBV7-3 and TRBJ2-5; 12 bases are a match to TRBD2. Trimming at V came to 6 bases and at J to 4 bases, leaving 6 bases not matched to a gene. The CDR3 runs 15 residues. CDR1 is SGHTA, CDR2 FQGTGA, per germline.

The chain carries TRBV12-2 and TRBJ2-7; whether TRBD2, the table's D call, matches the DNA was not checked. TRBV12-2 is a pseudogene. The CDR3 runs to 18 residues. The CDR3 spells CASRSVGAAGGIIYEQYF. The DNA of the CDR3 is TGTGCAAGTCGCTCTGTGGGGGCAGCGGGAGGTATTATCTACGAGCAGTACTTC.

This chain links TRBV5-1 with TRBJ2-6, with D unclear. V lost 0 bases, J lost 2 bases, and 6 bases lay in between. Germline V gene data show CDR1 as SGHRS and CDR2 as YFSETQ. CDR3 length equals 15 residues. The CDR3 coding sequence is TGCGCCAGCAGCTTGGGCGTCCCTGGGGCCAACGTCCTGACTTTC. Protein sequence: CASSLGVPGANVLTF.

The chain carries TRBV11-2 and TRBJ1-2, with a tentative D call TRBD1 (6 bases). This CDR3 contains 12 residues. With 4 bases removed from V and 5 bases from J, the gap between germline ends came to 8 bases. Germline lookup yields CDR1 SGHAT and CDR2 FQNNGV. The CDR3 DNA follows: TGTGCCAGCAGCTCGGACAGTTATGGCTACACCTTC. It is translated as CASSSDSYGYTF.

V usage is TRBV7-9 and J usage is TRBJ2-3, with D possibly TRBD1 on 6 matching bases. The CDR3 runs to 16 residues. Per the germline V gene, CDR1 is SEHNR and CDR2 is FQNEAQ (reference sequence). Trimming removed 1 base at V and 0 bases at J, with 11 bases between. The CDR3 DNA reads TGTGCCAGCAGCTTAGATATGAGGGGGAGCACAGATACGCAGTATTTT. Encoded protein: CASSLDMRGSTDTQYF.

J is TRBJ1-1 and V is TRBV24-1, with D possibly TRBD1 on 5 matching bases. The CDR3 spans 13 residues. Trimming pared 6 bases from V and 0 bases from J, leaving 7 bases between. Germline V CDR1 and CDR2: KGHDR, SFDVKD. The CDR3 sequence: CATSQGLNTEAFF. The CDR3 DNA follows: TGTGCCACCAGTCAGGGTCTGAACACTGAAGCTTTCTTT.

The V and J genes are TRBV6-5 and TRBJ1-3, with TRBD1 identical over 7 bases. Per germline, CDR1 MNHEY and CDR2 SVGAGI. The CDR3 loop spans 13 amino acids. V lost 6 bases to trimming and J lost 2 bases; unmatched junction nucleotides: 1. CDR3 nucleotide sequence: TGTGCCAGCAGCGGGACAGCTGGAAACACCATATATTTT. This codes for CASSGTAGNTIYF.

CDR3 amino acids: CASSQLGTYPGYEQYF. The CDR3 nucleotides read TGTGCCAGCAGCCAACTAGGCACCTATCCGGGCTACGAGCAGTACTTC. V gene TRBV7-9 combines with J gene TRBJ2-7; tentatively, D is TRBD2 (5 bases). The CDR3 contains 16 residues. The V and J ends lost 5 bases and 3 bases respectively, with 20 bases between them. Germline V gene sequence: CDR1 SEHNR, CDR2 FQNEAQ (reference sequence). Variable domain in full (rest from reference TRBV7-9 and TRBJ2-7): DTGVSQNPRHKITKRGQNVTFRCDPISEHNRLYWYRQTLGQGPEFLTYFQNEAQLEKSRLLSDRFSAERPKGSFSTLEIQRTEQGDSAMYLCASSQLGTYPGYEQYFGPGTRLTVT.